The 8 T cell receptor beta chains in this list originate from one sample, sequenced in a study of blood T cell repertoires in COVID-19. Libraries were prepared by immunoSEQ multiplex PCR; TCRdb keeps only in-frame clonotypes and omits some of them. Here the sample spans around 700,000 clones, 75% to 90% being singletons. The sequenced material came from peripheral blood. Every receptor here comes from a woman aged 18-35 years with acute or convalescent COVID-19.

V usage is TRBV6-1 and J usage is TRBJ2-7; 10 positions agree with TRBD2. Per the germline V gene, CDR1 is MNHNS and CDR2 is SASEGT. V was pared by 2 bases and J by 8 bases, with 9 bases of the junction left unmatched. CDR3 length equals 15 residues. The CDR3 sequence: CASSESEAGGRKQYF. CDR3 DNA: TGTGCCAGCAGTGAATCAGAAGCGGGGGGGCGGAAGCAGTACTTC.

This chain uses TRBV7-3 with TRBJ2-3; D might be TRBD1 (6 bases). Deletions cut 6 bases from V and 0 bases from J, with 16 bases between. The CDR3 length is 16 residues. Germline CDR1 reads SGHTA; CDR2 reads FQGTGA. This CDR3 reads CASSPTGLGSTDTQYF. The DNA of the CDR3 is TGTGCCAGCAGTCCTACAGGGTTGGGTAGCACAGATACGCAGTATTTT.

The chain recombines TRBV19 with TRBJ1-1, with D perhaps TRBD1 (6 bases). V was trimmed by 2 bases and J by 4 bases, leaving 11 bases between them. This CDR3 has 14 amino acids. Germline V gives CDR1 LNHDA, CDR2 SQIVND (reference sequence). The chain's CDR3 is CASSIQGWSTEAFF. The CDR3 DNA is TGTGCCAGTAGTATACAGGGGTGGAGCACTGAAGCTTTCTTT. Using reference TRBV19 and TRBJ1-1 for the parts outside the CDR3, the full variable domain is DGGITQSPKYLFRKEGQNVTLSCEQNLNHDAMYWYRQDPGQGLRLIYYSQIVNDFQKGDIAEGYSVSREKKESFPLTVTSAQKNPTAFYLCASSIQGWSTEAFFGQGTRLTVV.

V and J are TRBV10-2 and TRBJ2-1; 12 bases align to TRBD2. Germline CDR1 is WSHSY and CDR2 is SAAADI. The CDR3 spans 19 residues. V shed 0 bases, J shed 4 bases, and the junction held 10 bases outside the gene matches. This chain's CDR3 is CASSESGLAGGPEYNEQFF. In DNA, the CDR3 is TGCGCCAGCAGTGAGTCAGGCCTAGCGGGGGGGCCGGAGTACAATGAGCAGTTCTTC.

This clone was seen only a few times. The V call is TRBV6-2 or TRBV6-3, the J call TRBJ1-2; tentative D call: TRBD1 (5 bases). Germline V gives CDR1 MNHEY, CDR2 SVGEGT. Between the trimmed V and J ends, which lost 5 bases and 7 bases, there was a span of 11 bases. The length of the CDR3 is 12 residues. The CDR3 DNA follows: TGTGCCAGCAGTCAGCAGGGTATTGGCTACACCTTC. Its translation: CASSQQGIGYTF.

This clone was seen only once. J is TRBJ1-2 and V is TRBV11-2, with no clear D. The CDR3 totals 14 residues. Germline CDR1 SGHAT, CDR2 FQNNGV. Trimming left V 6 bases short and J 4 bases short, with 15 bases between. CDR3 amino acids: CASSSETDPYGYTF. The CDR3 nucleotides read TGTGCCAGCAGTTCGGAGACGGATCCCTATGGCTACACCTTC. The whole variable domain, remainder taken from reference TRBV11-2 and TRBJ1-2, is EAGVAQSPRYKIIEKRQSVAFWCNPISGHATLYWYQQILGQGPKLLIQFQNNGVVDDSQLPKDRFSAERLKGVDSTLKIQPAKLEDSAVYLCASSSETDPYGYTFGSGTRLTVV.

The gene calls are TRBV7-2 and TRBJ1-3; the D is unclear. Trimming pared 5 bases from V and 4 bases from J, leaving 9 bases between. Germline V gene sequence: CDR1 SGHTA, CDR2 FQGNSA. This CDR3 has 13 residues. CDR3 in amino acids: CASSLRGGNTIYF. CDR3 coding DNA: TGTGCCAGCAGCCTACGAGGAGGAAACACCATATATTTT.

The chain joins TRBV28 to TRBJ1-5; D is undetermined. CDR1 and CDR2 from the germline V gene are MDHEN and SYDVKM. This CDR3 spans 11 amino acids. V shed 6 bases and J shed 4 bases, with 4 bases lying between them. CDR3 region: CASSFNQPQHF. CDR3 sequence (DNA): TGTGCCAGCAGCTTTAATCAGCCCCAGCATTTT. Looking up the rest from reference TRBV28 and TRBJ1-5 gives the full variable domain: DVKVTQSSRYLVKRTGEKVFLECVQDMDHENMFWYRQDPGLGLRLIYFSYDVKMKEKGDIPEGYSVSREKKERFSLILESASTNQTSMYLCASSFNQPQHFGDGTRLSIL.